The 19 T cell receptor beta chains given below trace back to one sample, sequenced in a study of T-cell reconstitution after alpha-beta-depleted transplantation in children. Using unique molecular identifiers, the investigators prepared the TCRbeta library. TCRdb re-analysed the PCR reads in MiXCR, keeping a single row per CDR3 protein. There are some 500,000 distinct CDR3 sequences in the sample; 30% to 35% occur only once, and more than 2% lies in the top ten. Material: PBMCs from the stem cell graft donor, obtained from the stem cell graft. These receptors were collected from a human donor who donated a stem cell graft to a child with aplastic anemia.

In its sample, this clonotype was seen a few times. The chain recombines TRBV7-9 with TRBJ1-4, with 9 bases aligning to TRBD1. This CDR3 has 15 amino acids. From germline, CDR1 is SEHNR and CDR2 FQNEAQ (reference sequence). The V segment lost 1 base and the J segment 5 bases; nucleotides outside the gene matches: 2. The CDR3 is CASSLEGTGNEKLFF. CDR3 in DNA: TGTGCCAGCAGCTTAGAAGGGACAGGGAATGAAAAACTGTTTTTT. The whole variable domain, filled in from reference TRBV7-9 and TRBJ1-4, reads DTGVSQNPRHKITKRGQNVTFRCDPISEHNRLYWYRQTLGQGPEFLTYFQNEAQLEKSRLLSDRFSAERPKGSFSTLEIQRTEQGDSAMYLCASSLEGTGNEKLFFGSGTQLSVL.

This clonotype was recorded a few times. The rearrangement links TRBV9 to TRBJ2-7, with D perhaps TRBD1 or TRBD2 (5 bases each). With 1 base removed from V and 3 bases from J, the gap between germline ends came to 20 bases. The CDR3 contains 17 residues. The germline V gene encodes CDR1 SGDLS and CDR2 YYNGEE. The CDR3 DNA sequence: TGTGCCAGCAGCGTAAGCATTCCCGGGACGGGGAACTACGAGCAGTACTTC. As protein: CASSVSIPGTGNYEQYF.

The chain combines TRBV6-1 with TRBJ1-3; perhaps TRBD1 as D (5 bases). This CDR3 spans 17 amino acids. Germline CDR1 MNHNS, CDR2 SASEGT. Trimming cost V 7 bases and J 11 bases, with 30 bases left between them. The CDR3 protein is CASTPTMGTDINTAIYF. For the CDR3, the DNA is TGTGCCAGCACCCCTACTATGGGGACGGACATAAACACCGCCATATATTTT.

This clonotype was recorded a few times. CDR3 region: CSVRRGGTDTQYF. As DNA, the CDR3 is TGCAGCGTCCGAAGAGGCGGGACAGATACGCAGTATTTT. The genes are TRBV29-1 and TRBJ2-3; a possible D gene is TRBD2 (5 bases). The CDR3 loop spans 13 amino acids. V was trimmed by 6 bases and J by 3 bases, leaving 13 bases between them. Germline V lookup: CDR1 SQVTM, CDR2 ANQGSEA.

CDR3 coding DNA: TGTGCCAGCAGCTTAGGACCTTTGGAAGAAGCTTTCTTT. The encoded protein is CASSLGPLEEAFF. This chain links TRBV7-2 with TRBJ1-1; D gene ambiguous. With 1 base removed from V and 8 bases from J, the gap between germline ends came to 11 bases. This CDR3 has 13 residues. Germline V gene lookup returns CDR1 SGHTA and CDR2 FQGNSA.

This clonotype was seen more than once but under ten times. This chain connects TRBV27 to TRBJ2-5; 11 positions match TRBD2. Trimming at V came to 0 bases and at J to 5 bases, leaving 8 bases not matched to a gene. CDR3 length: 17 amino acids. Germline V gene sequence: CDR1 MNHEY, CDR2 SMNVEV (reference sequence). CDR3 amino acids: CASSLSRGTSGSETQYF. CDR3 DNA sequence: TGTGCCAGCAGTTTATCACGGGGCACTAGCGGGAGCGAGACCCAGTACTTC.

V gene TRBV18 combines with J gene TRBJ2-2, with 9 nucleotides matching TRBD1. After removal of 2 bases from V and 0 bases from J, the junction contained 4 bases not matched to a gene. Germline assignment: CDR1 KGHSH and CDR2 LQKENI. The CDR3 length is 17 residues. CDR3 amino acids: CASSPYDRGSNTGELFF. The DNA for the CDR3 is TGTGCCAGCTCACCATATGACAGGGGGTCGAACACCGGGGAGCTGTTTTTT.

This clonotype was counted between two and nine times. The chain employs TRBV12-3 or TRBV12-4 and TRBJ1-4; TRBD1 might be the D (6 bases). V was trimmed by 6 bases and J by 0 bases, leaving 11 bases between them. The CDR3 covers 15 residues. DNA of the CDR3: TGTGCCAGCAGGGGGGGCAGTGCAACTAATGAAAAACTGTTTTTT. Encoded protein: CASRGGSATNEKLFF.

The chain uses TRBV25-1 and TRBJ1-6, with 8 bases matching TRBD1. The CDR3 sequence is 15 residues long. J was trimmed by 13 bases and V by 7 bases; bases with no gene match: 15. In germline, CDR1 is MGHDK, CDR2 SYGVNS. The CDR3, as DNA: TGTGCCAGCACCGGGCAGGGGGCTTTATCGAGGCCCCTCCACTTT. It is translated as CASTGQGALSRPLHF.

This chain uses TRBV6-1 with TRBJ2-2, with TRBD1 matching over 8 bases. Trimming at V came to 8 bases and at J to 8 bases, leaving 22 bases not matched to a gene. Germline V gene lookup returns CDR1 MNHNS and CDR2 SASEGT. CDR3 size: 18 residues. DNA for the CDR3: TGTGCCAGCTTAATGTGGGCCGGACAGGGCGGATTGAGGGGGGAGCTGTTTTTT. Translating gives CASLMWAGQGGLRGELFF.

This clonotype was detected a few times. CDR3 residues: CASNHGGGNTEAFF. The CDR3 DNA sequence: TGTGCCAGCAATCATGGAGGGGGGAACACTGAAGCTTTCTTT. This chain uses TRBV12-3 or TRBV12-4 with TRBJ1-1; tentative D call: TRBD1 (6 bases). Trimming took off 7 bases at V and 1 base at J, with 13 bases between the two ends. This CDR3 is 14 amino acids long.

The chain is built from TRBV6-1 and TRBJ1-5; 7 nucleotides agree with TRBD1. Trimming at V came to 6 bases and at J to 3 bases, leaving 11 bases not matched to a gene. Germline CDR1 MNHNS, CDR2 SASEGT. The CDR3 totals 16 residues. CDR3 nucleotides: TGTGCCAGCAGGGGAGGAGGAGGGGGCCTCAATCAGCCCCAGCATTTT. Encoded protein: CASRGGGGGLNQPQHF.

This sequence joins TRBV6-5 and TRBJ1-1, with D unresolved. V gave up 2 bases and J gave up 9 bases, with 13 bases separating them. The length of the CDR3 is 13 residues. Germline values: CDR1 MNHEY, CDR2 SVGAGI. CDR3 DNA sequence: TGTGCCAGCAGTTACGATGGCAAAAGGAAAGCTTTCTTT. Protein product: CASSYDGKRKAFF.

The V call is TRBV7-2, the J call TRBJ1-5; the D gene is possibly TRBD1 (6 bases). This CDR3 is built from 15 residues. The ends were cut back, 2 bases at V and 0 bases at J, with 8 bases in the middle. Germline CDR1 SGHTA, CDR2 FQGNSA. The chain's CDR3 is CASSLRTDSNQPQHF. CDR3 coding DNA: TGTGCCAGCAGCTTAAGGACAGATAGCAATCAGCCCCAGCATTTT.

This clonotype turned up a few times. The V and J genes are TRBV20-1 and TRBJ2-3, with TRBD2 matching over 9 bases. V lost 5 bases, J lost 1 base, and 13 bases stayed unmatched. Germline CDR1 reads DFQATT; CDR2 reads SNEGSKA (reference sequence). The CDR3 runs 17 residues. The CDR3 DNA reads TGCAGTGCTGGGCGAAATAGCGGGAGCGGTGGCACAGATACGCAGTATTTT. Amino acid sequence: CSAGRNSGSGGTDTQYF.

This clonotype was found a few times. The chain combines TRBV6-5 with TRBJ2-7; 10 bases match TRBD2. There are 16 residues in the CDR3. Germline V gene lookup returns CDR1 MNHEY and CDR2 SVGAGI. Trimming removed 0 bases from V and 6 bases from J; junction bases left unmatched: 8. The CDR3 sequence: CASSYSQTSGSGEQYV. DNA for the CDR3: TGTGCCAGCAGTTACTCTCAGACTAGCGGGTCGGGCGAGCAGTACGTC.

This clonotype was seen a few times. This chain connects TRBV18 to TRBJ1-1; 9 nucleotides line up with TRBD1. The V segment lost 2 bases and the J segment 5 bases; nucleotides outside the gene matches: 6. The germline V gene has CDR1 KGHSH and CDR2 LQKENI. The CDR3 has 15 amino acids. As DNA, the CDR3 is TGTGCCAGCTCACCAGCACAGGGGGCAGGAACTGAAGCTTTCTTT. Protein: CASSPAQGAGTEAFF.

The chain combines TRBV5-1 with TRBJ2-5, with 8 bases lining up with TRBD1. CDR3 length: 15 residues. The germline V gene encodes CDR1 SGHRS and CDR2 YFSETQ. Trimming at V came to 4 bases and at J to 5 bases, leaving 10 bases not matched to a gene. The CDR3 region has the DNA TGCGCCAGCAGCCCGATGGCAGGGGGCATGGAGACCCAGTACTTC. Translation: CASSPMAGGMETQYF.

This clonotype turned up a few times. CDR3 loop: CASTGGQWNSPLHF. The DNA for the CDR3 is TGTGCCAGCACCGGGGGACAGTGGAATTCACCCCTCCACTTT. The V and J genes are TRBV12-3 or TRBV12-4 and TRBJ1-6; 7 nucleotides align to TRBD1. This CDR3 comprises 14 residues. V was clipped by 7 bases and J by 7 bases; unmatched bases: 7.